A single sample gave rise to the 5 T cell receptor beta chains below, sequenced in a study of T-cell memory formation after mild COVID-19. One entry per CDR3 protein results from TCRdb running MiXCR on the 5' RACE reads. Of 350,000 to 500,000 distinct CDR3 sequences in the sample, over 15% are singletons; the top ten hold approximately 8.4%. Sequenced material: PBMCs or a T cell subset sorted from them (not recorded which). The receptors come from an adult woman who had mild COVID-19 (a few samples of this study predate the infection). Cell type and time point are not known.

CDR3 in amino acids: CASSVVGTGLGTEAFF. CDR3 nucleotide sequence: TGTGCCAGCAGCGTAGTGGGTACAGGCTTGGGCACTGAAGCTTTCTTT. The chain links TRBV9 to TRBJ1-1; TRBD1 is a possible D gene (5 bases). The CDR3 has 16 residues. V shed 0 bases and J shed 4 bases, with 16 bases lying between them. In germline, CDR1 is SGDLS, CDR2 YYNGEE.

The chain is built from TRBV7-9 and TRBJ1-1, with 7 nucleotides matching TRBD1. V shed 0 bases, J shed 5 bases, and the junction held 6 bases outside the gene matches. The CDR3 has 15 amino acids. Germline-derived CDR1 and CDR2 are SEHNR and FQNEAQ (reference sequence). CDR3 nucleotide sequence: TGTGCCAGCAGCTTAGCCCTGACAGGGCGGACTGAAGCTTTCTTT. Translating gives CASSLALTGRTEAFF. Full variable domain (rest looked up from reference TRBV7-9 and TRBJ1-1): DTGVSQNPRHKITKRGQNVTFRCDPISEHNRLYWYRQTLGQGPEFLTYFQNEAQLEKSRLLSDRFSAERPKGSFSTLEIQRTEQGDSAMYLCASSLALTGRTEAFFGQGTRLTVV.

The chain carries TRBV4-2 and TRBJ1-1, with TRBD1 matching 9 bases. J was trimmed by 1 base and V by 3 bases; bases with no gene match: 3. Germline-derived CDR1 and CDR2 are LGHNA and YNFKEQ. The CDR3 contains 15 residues. CDR3 nucleotide sequence: TGTGCCAGCAGCCAGCCGGGACAGGGGAACACTGAAGCTTTCTTT. It translates to CASSQPGQGNTEAFF.

This clonotype was seen a few times. The chain links TRBV10-3 to TRBJ1-1; D is ambiguous. Germline CDR1 is ENHRY and CDR2 is SYGVKD. CDR3 length equals 15 residues. V was pared by 3 bases and J by 5 bases, with 16 bases between. In nucleotides, the CDR3 is TGTGCCATCAGTGACCCGGGAGAAGGCATAACTGAAGCTTTCTTT. Amino acids: CAISDPGEGITEAFF.

The chain uses TRBV4-3 and TRBJ1-5, with no clear D. V lost 0 bases and J 0 bases, leaving 6 bases between the germline ends. CDR1 and CDR2 (germline): LGHNA, YSLEER. The CDR3 runs 15 residues. CDR3 region: CASSQEGNSNQPQHF. The CDR3 bases are TGCGCCAGCAGCCAAGAAGGTAATAGCAATCAGCCCCAGCATTTT.